The T cell receptor beta chain under discussion was sequenced for a study of blood T cell repertoires in COVID-19. Whole-study context: Sites across the United States, Italy and Spain contributed samples from acute and convalescent COVID-19. In each case, the material was cDNA or gDNA derived from T cells, B-cell-depleted T cells, or PBMCs.

Individuals aged about 18 to 90 years were recruited from some 26 US areas. Source study methods: Estimates of nucleated cell counts were drawn from the amplification of reference gene primers. Generated by immunoSEQ multiplex PCR, the TCRdb table keeps only in-frame clones and is missing some. That table furnishes V, J and clone size, whereas the DNA furnished D and trimming. This sample has some 220,000 clones, with about 86% found just once. Trimming took 8 bases from V and 5 from J, leaving 13 bases between them. The CDR3 consists of 12 residues. The clonotype was recovered from a woman between 45 and 60 years old in a cohort exposed to, infected with or recovered from COVID-19 (not recorded which). The gene calls are TRBV12-3 or TRBV12-4 and TRBJ2-7; D perhaps matches TRBD1 (6 bases). The sample comprised PBMCs or T cells enriched from blood (not recorded which). CDR3 residues: CASSRQGNEQYF. Here the CDR3 DNA reads TGTGCCAGCTCTCGGCAGGGGAACGAGCAGTACTTC.